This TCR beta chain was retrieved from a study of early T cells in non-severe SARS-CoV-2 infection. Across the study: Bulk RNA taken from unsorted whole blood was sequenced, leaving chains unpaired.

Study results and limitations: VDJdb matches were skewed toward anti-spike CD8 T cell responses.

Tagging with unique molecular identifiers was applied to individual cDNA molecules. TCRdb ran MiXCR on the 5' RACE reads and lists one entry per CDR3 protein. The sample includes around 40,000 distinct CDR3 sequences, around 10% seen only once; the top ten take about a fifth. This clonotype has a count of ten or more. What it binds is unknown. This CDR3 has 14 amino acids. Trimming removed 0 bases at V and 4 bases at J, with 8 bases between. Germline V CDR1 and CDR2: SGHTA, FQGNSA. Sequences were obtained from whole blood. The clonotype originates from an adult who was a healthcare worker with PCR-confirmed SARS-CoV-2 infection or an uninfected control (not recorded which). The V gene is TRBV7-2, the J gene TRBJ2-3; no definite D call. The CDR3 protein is CASSLARLADTQYF. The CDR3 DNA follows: TGTGCCAGCAGCTTAGCCCGATTGGCAGATACGCAGTATTTT. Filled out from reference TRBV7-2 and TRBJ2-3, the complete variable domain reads GAGVSQSPSNKVTEKGKDVELRCDPISGHTALYWYRQSLGQGLEFLIYFQGNSAPDKSGLPSDRFSAERTGGSVSTLTIQRTQQEDSAVYLCASSLARLADTQYFGPGTRLTVL.